A single sample gave rise to the 10 T cell receptor beta chains below, sequenced in a study of cytomegalovirus exposure and HLA in healthy donors. In the PCR, 60 Vbeta and 13 Jbeta primers were used. Sequenced by immunoSEQ multiplex PCR; TCRdb stores in-frame clones only, minus some. The sample holds 200,000 to 250,000 clones. Sequencing input: PBMCs. These receptors all come from a girl aged 2 to 10 in good health and CMV-seropositive.

The genes are TRBV5-1 and TRBJ2-7; 7 nucleotides align to TRBD2. The CDR3 is 15 amino acids. V lost 3 bases to trimming and J lost 0 bases; unmatched junction nucleotides: 6. CDR1 and CDR2 (germline): SGHRS, YFSETQ. The CDR3 DNA sequence: TGCGCCAGCAGCTCGTTAGCGGGCCTCTCCTACGAGCAGTACTTC. Its translation is CASSSLAGLSYEQYF.

As to this clone: Because the CDR3's place on the DNA is in doubt, the DNA is left out and the CDR3 is given as listed by TCRdb. This rearrangement joins TRBV7-8 to TRBJ2-7; the table's D call of TRBD2 was not tested on the DNA. The germline V gene has CDR1 SGHVS and CDR2 FQNEAQ. The CDR3 length is 19 residues, termini included. CDR3 in amino acids: CASSLRSGLASLQRGEQYF.

The J gene is TRBJ1-2, the V gene TRBV18, with 9 bases aligning to TRBD1. Germline V gene lookup returns CDR1 KGHSH and CDR2 LQKENI. The CDR3 spans 15 residues. The V and J ends lost 3 bases and 7 bases, in that order; junction bases with no gene match: 9. This CDR3 reads CASSPLDRGNSGYTF. The CDR3 nucleotides read TGTGCCAGCTCACCCCTGGACAGGGGTAATTCTGGCTACACCTTC.

The V and J genes are TRBV7-3 and TRBJ2-1, with D tentatively TRBD2 (6 bases). CDR1 and CDR2 (germline): SGHTA, FQGTGA. This CDR3 has 12 amino acids. Trimming cost V 2 bases and J 8 bases, with 7 bases left between them. The CDR3 DNA sequence: TGTGCCAGCAGCTTAGGGGGGTATGAGCAGTTCTTC. This encodes CASSLGGYEQFF.

J is TRBJ2-3 and V is TRBV4-2, with D possibly matching TRBD2 (6 bases). CDR1 LGHNA and CDR2 YNFKEQ come from the germline V gene. V was pared by 2 bases and J by 2 bases, with 14 bases between. The CDR3 covers 16 residues. In DNA, the CDR3 is TGTGCCAGCAGCCAACTTCCGGGACTTCACACAGATACGCAGTATTTT. Amino acid sequence: CASSQLPGLHTDTQYF.

The genes are TRBV28 and TRBJ2-4; D may be TRBD2 (6 bases). Germline CDR1 and CDR2: MDHEN and SYDVKM. Trimming shortened V by 6 bases and J by 2 bases, and 20 bases separated the two germline ends. CDR3 length: 17 residues. The CDR3 DNA follows: TGTGCCAGCAGAATGGGCTCGCCGGGACTGCCCAAAAACATTCAGTACTTC. This codes for CASRMGSPGLPKNIQYF.

The chain employs TRBV5-1 and TRBJ2-7; 8 nucleotides agree with TRBD2. The V and J ends lost 0 bases and 5 bases, in that order; junction bases with no gene match: 10. Germline values: CDR1 SGHRS, CDR2 YFSETQ. The length of the CDR3 is 16 residues. Here the CDR3 DNA reads TGCGCCAGCAGCTTGGGGCGGGAGGTGTGGGCCCACGAGCAGTACTTC. It translates to CASSLGREVWAHEQYF.

V is TRBV4-1 and J is TRBJ2-7; D is perhaps TRBD1 (6 bases). The V end was cut by 0 bases, the J end by 0 bases, with 15 bases between. The CDR3 is made up of 17 amino acids. Germline CDR1 MGHRA, CDR2 YSYEKL. CDR3 loop: CASSQEQTGLSSYEQYF. CDR3 DNA sequence: TGCGCCAGCAGCCAAGAACAGACAGGCCTAAGCTCCTACGAGCAGTACTTC.

J is TRBJ1-4 and V is TRBV11-2, with a tentative D call TRBD1 (5 bases). The CDR3 is 15 amino acids. The germline V gene encodes CDR1 SGHAT and CDR2 FQNNGV. Between the trimmed V and J ends, which lost 5 bases and 5 bases, there was a span of 15 bases. CDR3 in amino acids: CASSPRGGENEKLFF. For the CDR3, the DNA is TGTGCCAGCAGCCCACGGGGGGGAGAAAATGAAAAACTGTTTTTT.

The CDR3 spells CAISDTNRETSEAFF. CDR3 in DNA: TGTGCCATCAGTGACACTAACAGGGAAACTAGTGAAGCTTTCTTT. This chain links TRBV10-3 with TRBJ1-1, with D tentatively TRBD1 (6 bases). Trimming shortened V by 3 bases and J by 7 bases, and 18 bases separated the two germline ends. The CDR3 loop spans 15 amino acids. The V gene's germline CDR1 is ENHRY and CDR2 SYGVKD.